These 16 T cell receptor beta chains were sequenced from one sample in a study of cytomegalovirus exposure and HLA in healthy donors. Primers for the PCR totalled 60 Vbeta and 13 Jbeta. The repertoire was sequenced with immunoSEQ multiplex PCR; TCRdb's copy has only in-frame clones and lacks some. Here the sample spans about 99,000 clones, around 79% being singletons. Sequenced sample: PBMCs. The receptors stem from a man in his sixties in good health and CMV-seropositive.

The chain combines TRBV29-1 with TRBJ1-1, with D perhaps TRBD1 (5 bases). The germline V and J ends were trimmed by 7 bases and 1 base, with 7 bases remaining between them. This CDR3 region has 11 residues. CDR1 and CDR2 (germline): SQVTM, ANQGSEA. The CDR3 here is CSADKNTEAFF. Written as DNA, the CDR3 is TGCAGCGCGGACAAGAACACTGAAGCTTTCTTT.

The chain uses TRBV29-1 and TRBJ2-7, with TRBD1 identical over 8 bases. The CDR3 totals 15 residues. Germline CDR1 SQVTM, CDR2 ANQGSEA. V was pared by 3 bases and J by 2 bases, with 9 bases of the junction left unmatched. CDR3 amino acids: CSVEGYDRGPYEQYF. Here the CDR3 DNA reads TGCAGCGTTGAGGGGTACGACAGGGGACCCTACGAGCAGTACTTC.

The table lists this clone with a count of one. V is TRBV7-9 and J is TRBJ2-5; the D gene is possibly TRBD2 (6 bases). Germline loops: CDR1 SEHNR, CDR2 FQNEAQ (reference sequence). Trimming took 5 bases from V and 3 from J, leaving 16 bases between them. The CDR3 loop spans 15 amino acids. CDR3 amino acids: CASSPGRDSKETQYF. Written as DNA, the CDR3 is TGTGCCAGCAGCCCAGGCCGGGACTCAAAAGAGACCCAGTACTTC.

In DNA form, the CDR3 reads TGTGCCAGCAGACTGGGACAAATCAGCACCGGGGAGCTGTTTTTT. Translating gives CASRLGQISTGELFF. V gene TRBV27 combines with J gene TRBJ2-2; the D gene is possibly TRBD1 (6 bases). The V end was cut by 6 bases, the J end by 4 bases, with 15 bases between. The CDR3 totals 15 residues. Germline V CDR1 and CDR2: MNHEY, SMNVEV (reference sequence).

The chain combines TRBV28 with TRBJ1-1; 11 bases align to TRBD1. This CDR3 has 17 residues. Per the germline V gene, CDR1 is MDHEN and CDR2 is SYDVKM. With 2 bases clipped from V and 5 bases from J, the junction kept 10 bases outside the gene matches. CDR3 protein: CASSLGRGTGGGTEAFF. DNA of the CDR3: TGTGCCAGCAGTTTAGGTCGGGGGACAGGGGGAGGAACTGAAGCTTTCTTT.

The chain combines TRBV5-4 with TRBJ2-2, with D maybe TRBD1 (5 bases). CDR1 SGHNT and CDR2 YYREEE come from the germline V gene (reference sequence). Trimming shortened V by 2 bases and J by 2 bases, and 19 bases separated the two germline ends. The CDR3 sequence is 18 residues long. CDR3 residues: CASSLSQWGAPNTGELFF. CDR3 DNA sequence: TGTGCCAGCAGCTTAAGTCAATGGGGCGCTCCCAACACCGGGGAGCTGTTTTTT.

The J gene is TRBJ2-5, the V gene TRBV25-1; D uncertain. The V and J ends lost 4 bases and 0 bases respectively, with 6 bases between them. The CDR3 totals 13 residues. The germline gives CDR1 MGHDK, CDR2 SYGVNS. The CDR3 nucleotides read TGTGCCAGCAGTGGGCCACACCAAGAGACCCAGTACTTC. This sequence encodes CASSGPHQETQYF.

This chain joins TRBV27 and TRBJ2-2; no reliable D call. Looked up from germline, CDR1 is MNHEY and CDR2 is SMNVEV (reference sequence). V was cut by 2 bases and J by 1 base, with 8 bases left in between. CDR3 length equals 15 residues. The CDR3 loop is CASSLVQENTGELFF. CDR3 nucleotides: TGTGCCAGCAGTTTAGTCCAGGAGAACACCGGGGAGCTGTTTTTT.

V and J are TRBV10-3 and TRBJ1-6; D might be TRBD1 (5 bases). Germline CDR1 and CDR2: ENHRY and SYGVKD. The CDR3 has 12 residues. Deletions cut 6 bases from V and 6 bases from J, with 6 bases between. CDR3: CAIRQGNSPLHF. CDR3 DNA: TGTGCCATCAGGCAGGGTAATTCACCCCTCCACTTT.

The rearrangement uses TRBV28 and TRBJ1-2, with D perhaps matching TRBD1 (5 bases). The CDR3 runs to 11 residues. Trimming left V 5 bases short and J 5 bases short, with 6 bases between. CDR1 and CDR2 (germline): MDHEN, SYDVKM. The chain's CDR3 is CASSPGYGYTF. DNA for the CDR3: TGTGCCAGCAGTCCAGGGTATGGCTACACCTTC.

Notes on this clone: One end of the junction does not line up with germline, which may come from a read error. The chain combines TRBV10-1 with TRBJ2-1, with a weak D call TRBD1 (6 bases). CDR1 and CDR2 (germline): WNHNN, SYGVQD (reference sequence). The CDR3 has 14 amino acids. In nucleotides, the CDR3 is TGCACCAGCAGTGAGAAGGCAGGGGCCAATGAGCAGTTCTTC. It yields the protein CTSSEKAGANEQFF.

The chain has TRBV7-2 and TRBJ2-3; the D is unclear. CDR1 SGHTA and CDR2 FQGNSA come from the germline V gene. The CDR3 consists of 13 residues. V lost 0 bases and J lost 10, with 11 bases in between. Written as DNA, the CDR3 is TGTGCCAGCAGCTTAGCCCCCGTCGAGGCGCAGTATTTT. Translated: CASSLAPVEAQYF. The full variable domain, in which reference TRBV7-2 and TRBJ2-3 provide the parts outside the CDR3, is GAGVSQSPSNKVTEKGKDVELRCDPISGHTALYWYRQSLGQGLEFLIYFQGNSAPDKSGLPSDRFSAERTGGSVSTLTIQRTQQEDSAVYLCASSLAPVEAQYFGPGTRLTVL.

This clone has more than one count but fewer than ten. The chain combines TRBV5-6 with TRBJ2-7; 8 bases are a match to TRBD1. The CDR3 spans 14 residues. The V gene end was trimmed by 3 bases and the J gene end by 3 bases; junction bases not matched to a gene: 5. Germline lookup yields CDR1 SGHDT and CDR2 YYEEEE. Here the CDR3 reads CASSSRTGSYEQYF. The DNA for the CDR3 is TGTGCCAGCAGCTCCCGGACAGGGAGCTACGAGCAGTACTTC.

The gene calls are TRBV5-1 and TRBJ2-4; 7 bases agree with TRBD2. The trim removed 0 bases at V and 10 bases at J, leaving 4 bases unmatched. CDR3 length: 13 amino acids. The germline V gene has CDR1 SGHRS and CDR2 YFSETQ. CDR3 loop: CASSLDLGGIQYF. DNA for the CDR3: TGCGCCAGCAGCTTGGACCTGGGGGGGATTCAGTACTTC.

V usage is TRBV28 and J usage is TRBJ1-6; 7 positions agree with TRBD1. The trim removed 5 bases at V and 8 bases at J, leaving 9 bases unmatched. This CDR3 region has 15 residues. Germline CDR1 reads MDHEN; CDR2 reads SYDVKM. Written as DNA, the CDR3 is TGTGCCAGCAGTCCTTCTACAGGGGACTATTCACCCCTCCACTTT. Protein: CASSPSTGDYSPLHF.

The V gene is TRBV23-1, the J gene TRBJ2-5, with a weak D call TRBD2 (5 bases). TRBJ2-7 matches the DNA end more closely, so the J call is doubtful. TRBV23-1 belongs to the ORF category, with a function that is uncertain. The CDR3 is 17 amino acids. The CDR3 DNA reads TGCGCCAGCAGTCTGGCGGGTTGGGGATTCGAACTGTGCGAGCAGTACTTC. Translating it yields CASSLAGWGFELCEQYF.